These T cell receptor beta chains were read from a single sample in a study of shared clonotypes between healthy human individuals. The method was immunoSEQ multiplex PCR; TCRdb's version includes in-frame clones alone and lacks a portion of them. The sample has about 2.2 million clones; 93% are singletons. The sequenced sample was naive CD8+ T cells from PBMCs. The receptors here all came from a man aged 18 to 30 in good health. Some clones in this sample may be carry-over from other donors' samples. The CDR3 runs from the conserved cysteine through the conserved F or W. The D gene is left open where the match is weak. Expanded clones get a size class; other rows say once, few or many, or leave the size out.

j_gene: TRBJ2-7
d_gene: NA
abundance: NA
v_gene: TRBV5-5
CDR3nt: TGTGCCAGCAGTCATCCACGGGACCAAATATCCTACGAGCAGTACTTC
CDR3aa: CASSHPRDQISYEQYF

j_gene: TRBJ1-1
d_gene: NA
abundance: few
v_gene: TRBV29-1
CDR3nt: TGCAGCGTTGAGGGGGGAGCTTTCTTT
CDR3aa: CSVEGGAFF

j_gene: TRBJ1-4
d_gene: TRBD1
abundance: NA
v_gene: TRBV5-5
CDR3nt: TGTGCCAGCAGCAGGAGGGACAGGGTCCAGGAAAAACTGTTTTTT
CDR3aa: CASSRRDRVQEKLFF

j_gene: TRBJ2-7
d_gene: NA
abundance: NA
v_gene: TRBV5-1
CDR3nt: TGCGCCAGCAGCTTAAAGCGGGACATTCTCTACGAGCAGTACTTC
CDR3aa: CASSLKRDILYEQYF

j_gene: TRBJ2-3
d_gene: TRBD2
abundance: NA
v_gene: TRBV7-8
CDR3nt: TGTGCCAGCAGCTTCCCACTAGCGGGAGTCACAGATACGCAGTATTTT
CDR3aa: CASSFPLAGVTDTQYF

j_gene: TRBJ2-1
d_gene: NA
abundance: NA
v_gene: TRBV4-3
CDR3nt: TGCGCCAGCAGCCAAGAGTCGACCGGTGAGCAGTTCTTC
CDR3aa: CASSQESTGEQFF

j_gene: TRBJ2-7
d_gene: NA
abundance: NA
v_gene: TRBV19
CDR3nt: TGTGCCAGTAGTCCGCCACCCGCAGGGTTCTCCTACGAGCAGTACTTC
CDR3aa: CASSPPPAGFSYEQYF

j_gene: TRBJ2-7
d_gene: NA
abundance: NA
v_gene: TRBV27
CDR3nt: TGTGCCAGCAGTTTTTCCCCCACGACAGGTGTCTACGAGCAGTACTTC
CDR3aa: CASSFSPTTGVYEQYF

j_gene: TRBJ2-7
d_gene: NA
abundance: NA
v_gene: TRBV7-2
CDR3nt: TGTGCCAGCAGCTTAGGTTTCGGGCTAGCTTTCAACGAGCAGTACTTC
CDR3aa: CASSLGFGLAFNEQYF

j_gene: TRBJ2-1
d_gene: NA
abundance: NA
v_gene: TRBV7-6
CDR3nt: TGTGCCAGCAGCCCAGGAGTGGTAGCGGCCTCCTACAATGAGCAGTTCTTC
CDR3aa: CASSPGVVAASYNEQFF

j_gene: TRBJ2-2
d_gene: NA
abundance: NA
v_gene: TRBV6-5
CDR3nt: TGTGCCAGCAGTTACTCAATATCATGGACCGGGGAGCTGTTTTTT
CDR3aa: CASSYSISWTGELFF

j_gene: TRBJ2-7
d_gene: NA
abundance: NA
v_gene: TRBV7-6
CDR3nt: TGTGCCAGCAGCTTACCCTCGTCAGCGAGCTCCTACGAGCAGTACTTC
CDR3aa: CASSLPSSASSYEQYF

j_gene: TRBJ2-3
d_gene: TRBD2
abundance: NA
v_gene: TRBV12-5
CDR3nt: TGTGCTAGTGGTTTGGTAGGGCGGGGAGGGAGCACAGATACGCAGTATTTT
CDR3aa: CASGLVGRGGSTDTQYF

j_gene: TRBJ1-5
d_gene: NA
abundance: NA
v_gene: TRBV14
CDR3nt: TGTGCCAGCAGCCAAGGGGGACTACCTCCAAGGACCTATGACAGGTCCCGAGCCCAGCATTTT
CDR3aa: CASSQGGLPPRTYDRSRAQHF

j_gene: TRBJ2-3
d_gene: NA
abundance: NA
v_gene: TRBV9
CDR3nt: TGTGCCAGCAGCGGGAGTGGCACAGATACGCAGTATTTT
CDR3aa: CASSGSGTDTQYF

j_gene: TRBJ1-4
d_gene: TRBD1
abundance: NA
v_gene: TRBV7-6
CDR3nt: TGTGCCAGCAGCTCGACAGGGGGAGGTGAAAAACTGTTTTTT
CDR3aa: CASSSTGGGEKLFF

j_gene: TRBJ2-1
d_gene: TRBD1
abundance: NA
v_gene: TRBV7-8
CDR3nt: TGTGCCAGCAGCTGGACAGGGGTCGAGCAGTTCTTC
CDR3aa: CASSWTGVEQFF

j_gene: TRBJ2-1
d_gene: TRBD2
abundance: NA
v_gene: TRBV27
CDR3nt: TGTGCCACCAATAGCGGGAGAAGGGATGAGCAGTTCTTC
CDR3aa: CATNSGRRDEQFF

j_gene: TRBJ2-7
d_gene: NA
abundance: NA
v_gene: TRBV4-1
CDR3nt: TGCGCCAGCAGCCCCCCTAGGGGGGGGGAGCAGTACTTC
CDR3aa: CASSPPRGGEQYF

j_gene: TRBJ1-4
d_gene: NA
abundance: NA
v_gene: TRBV30
CDR3nt: TGTGCCTGGAGGGCACACCGCGAGACAGTTACCACTTTT
CDR3aa: CAWRAHRETVTTF

j_gene: TRBJ2-7
d_gene: TRBD2
abundance: NA
v_gene: TRBV9
CDR3nt: TGTGCCAGCAGCGCGGGAGGGAGGGTAAGCTCCTACGAGCAGTACTTC
CDR3aa: CASSAGGRVSSYEQYF

j_gene: TRBJ2-1
d_gene: TRBD1
abundance: NA
v_gene: TRBV10-3
CDR3nt: TGTGCCATCAGTCCGACAGGGGAAGGTTACAATGAGCAGTTCTTC
CDR3aa: CAISPTGEGYNEQFF

j_gene: TRBJ2-7
d_gene: TRBD2
abundance: NA
v_gene: TRBV27
CDR3nt: TGTGCCAGCAGTCCGGGGACTAGCGGGCAGAAAGACGAGCAGTACTTC
CDR3aa: CASSPGTSGQKDEQYF

j_gene: TRBJ1-1
d_gene: NA
abundance: NA
v_gene: TRBV27
CDR3nt: TGTGCCAGCAGTTTACGGGTGTGGCAGGGAAACACTGAAGCTTTCTTT
CDR3aa: CASSLRVWQGNTEAFF

j_gene: TRBJ1-1
d_gene: TRBD1
abundance: NA
v_gene: TRBV7-9
CDR3nt: TGTGCCAGCAGCCGGACAGGGCCCGAAGCTTTCTTT
CDR3aa: CASSRTGPEAFF

j_gene: TRBJ1-2
d_gene: NA
abundance: NA
v_gene: TRBV7-8
CDR3nt: TGTGCCAGCAGCTTAGCGGGCAGGGCCAATTATGGCTACACCTTC
CDR3aa: CASSLAGRANYGYTF

j_gene: TRBJ1-3
d_gene: NA
abundance: NA
v_gene: TRBV7-2
CDR3nt: TGTGCCAGCAGCTTAGCGCCGGGACACTACTCTGGAAACACCATATATTTT
CDR3aa: CASSLAPGHYSGNTIYF

j_gene: TRBJ1-2
d_gene: NA
abundance: NA
v_gene: TRBV28
CDR3nt: TGTGCCAGCAGTTTATGGGCCAGCAGGCTCGGTGGCTACACCTTC
CDR3aa: CASSLWASRLGGYTF

j_gene: TRBJ2-1
d_gene: TRBD2
abundance: NA
v_gene: TRBV5-1
CDR3nt: TGCGCCAGCAGCGTCCTAGCGGGCCCAAACAATGAGCAGTTCTTC
CDR3aa: CASSVLAGPNNEQFF

j_gene: TRBJ2-1
d_gene: TRBD2
abundance: NA
v_gene: TRBV29-1
CDR3nt: TGCAGCGCCCGAGGGACTAGCGGGAGGGCCGGCAATGAGCAGTTCTTC
CDR3aa: CSARGTSGRAGNEQFF

j_gene: TRBJ2-2
d_gene: NA
abundance: NA
v_gene: TRBV9
CDR3nt: TGTGCCAGCAGCGTAGGGTCCGGGGAGCTGTTTTTT
CDR3aa: CASSVGSGELFF

j_gene: TRBJ2-7
d_gene: TRBD1
abundance: NA
v_gene: TRBV5-6
CDR3nt: TGTGCCAGCAGCAGACAGGGTGTCAACGAGCAGTACTTC
CDR3aa: CASSRQGVNEQYF

j_gene: TRBJ1-1
d_gene: NA
abundance: NA
v_gene: TRBV7-2
CDR3nt: TGTGCCAGCAGCGTTTTCCAAACTTCGAACACTGAAGCTTTCTTT
CDR3aa: CASSVFQTSNTEAFF

j_gene: TRBJ1-2
d_gene: NA
abundance: NA
v_gene: TRBV11-2
CDR3nt: TGTGCCAGCAGCTTAGATCCAGACCTCTTTCGTGGCTACACCTTC
CDR3aa: CASSLDPDLFRGYTF

j_gene: TRBJ2-5
d_gene: TRBD2
abundance: NA
v_gene: TRBV7-2
CDR3nt: TGTGCCAGCAGCCCCAGGACTAGCGGGACTGAGACCCAGTACTTC
CDR3aa: CASSPRTSGTETQYF

j_gene: TRBJ2-2
d_gene: NA
abundance: NA
v_gene: TRBV6-5
CDR3nt: TGTGCCAGCGAACCCTGGGGGGTCGGGACCGGGGAGCTGTTTTTT
CDR3aa: CASEPWGVGTGELFF

j_gene: TRBJ2-3
d_gene: TRBD2
abundance: NA
v_gene: TRBV11-2
CDR3nt: TGTGCCAGCAGACCGAGCGGGAGTTATCCAGATACGCAGTATTTT
CDR3aa: CASRPSGSYPDTQYF

j_gene: TRBJ1-2
d_gene: NA
abundance: NA
v_gene: TRBV5-1
CDR3nt: TGCGCCAGCAGTAAATCGGGGTTCGTTATGGGCTACACCTTC
CDR3aa: CASSKSGFVMGYTF

j_gene: TRBJ2-7
d_gene: NA
abundance: NA
v_gene: TRBV19
CDR3nt: TGTGCCAGTAGTATTGGGGGCGGCTACGAGCAGTACTTC
CDR3aa: CASSIGGGYEQYF

j_gene: TRBJ2-1
d_gene: TRBD1
abundance: NA
v_gene: TRBV5-6
CDR3nt: TGTGCCAGCAGCTTGGGGACAGGGTTCAACAATGAGCAGTTCTTC
CDR3aa: CASSLGTGFNNEQFF

j_gene: TRBJ2-5
d_gene: NA
abundance: NA
v_gene: TRBV12-5
CDR3nt: TGTGCTAGTGCCCGGGGTCTTCAAGAGACCCAGTACTTC
CDR3aa: CASARGLQETQYF

j_gene: TRBJ1-3
d_gene: NA
abundance: NA
v_gene: TRBV13
CDR3nt: TGTGCCAGCAGCTCACAACGACCGGACAGTCAAAGTGGAAACACCATATATTTT
CDR3aa: CASSSQRPDSQSGNTIYF

j_gene: TRBJ2-7
d_gene: NA
abundance: NA
v_gene: TRBV6-5
CDR3nt: TGTGCCAGCAGTTACCGGCAGGGCAGCTCCTACGAGCAGTACTTC
CDR3aa: CASSYRQGSSYEQYF

j_gene: TRBJ1-2
d_gene: NA
abundance: NA
v_gene: TRBV7-9
CDR3nt: TGTGCCAGCACCAAAAGCGGGAGCACGTATGGCTACACCTTC
CDR3aa: CASTKSGSTYGYTF

j_gene: TRBJ2-5
d_gene: TRBD2
abundance: NA
v_gene: TRBV11-2
CDR3nt: TGTGCCAGCAGCCTGGGGACTAGCGGACAAGAGACCCAGTACTTC
CDR3aa: CASSLGTSGQETQYF

j_gene: TRBJ1-1
d_gene: NA
abundance: NA
v_gene: TRBV18
CDR3nt: TGTGCCAGCTCACCAGGCGGATCTGAAGCTTTCTTT
CDR3aa: CASSPGGSEAFF

j_gene: TRBJ1-5
d_gene: NA
abundance: NA
v_gene: TRBV19
CDR3nt: TGTGCCAGTAGTTATGGAGGGGACCAGCCCCAGCATTTT
CDR3aa: CASSYGGDQPQHF

j_gene: TRBJ1-1
d_gene: NA
abundance: few
v_gene: TRBV30
CDR3nt: TGTGCCTGGAGTGTATTAGGGGTGGGAAACACTGAAGCTTTCTTT
CDR3aa: CAWSVLGVGNTEAFF

j_gene: TRBJ2-2
d_gene: TRBD2
abundance: NA
v_gene: TRBV5-6
CDR3nt: TGTGCCAGCAGCTTGGAGCTAGCGGGAGGCCAGAACACCGGGGAGCTGTTTTTT
CDR3aa: CASSLELAGGQNTGELFF

j_gene: TRBJ2-5
d_gene: NA
abundance: NA
v_gene: TRBV13
CDR3nt: TGTGCCAGCAGCGGACGGGGCGGGCGCCAAGAGGCCCAGTACTTC
CDR3aa: CASSGRGGRQEAQYF

j_gene: TRBJ1-6
d_gene: NA
abundance: NA
v_gene: TRBV25-1
CDR3nt: TGTGCCAGCAGTGGACGGACAGCCAAGAGCTCCTATAATTCACCCCTCCACTTT
CDR3aa: CASSGRTAKSSYNSPLHF

j_gene: TRBJ1-4
d_gene: TRBD1
abundance: NA
v_gene: TRBV9
CDR3nt: TGTGCCAGCAGCGCCGGAACAGGGGGAGAAAAACTGTTTTTT
CDR3aa: CASSAGTGGEKLFF

j_gene: TRBJ2-5
d_gene: TRBD2
abundance: NA
v_gene: TRBV4-1
CDR3nt: TGCGCCAGCAGCCGCTACCTAGCGGGAGTAGGGGAGACCCAGTACTTC
CDR3aa: CASSRYLAGVGETQYF

j_gene: TRBJ2-3
d_gene: NA
abundance: NA
v_gene: TRBV27
CDR3nt: TGTGCCAGCAGTCGCCTTACCACAGATACGCAGTATTTT
CDR3aa: CASSRLTTDTQYF

j_gene: TRBJ2-7
d_gene: NA
abundance: NA
v_gene: TRBV14
CDR3nt: TGTGCCAGCAGCCAAGTCCCTGCCGCCTACGAGCAGTACTTC
CDR3aa: CASSQVPAAYEQYF